This T cell receptor (beta chain) was observed in a study of regulatory T cells in long-lasting Graves disease. Study-wide points: With a few thousand shared public clonotypes, persistent patients exceeded new patients, who shared more than 750. Those with persistent Graves' had less TCR diversity than newly diagnosed patients.

CDR3-region Arm-PCR and iRepertoire HTBI primers produced the TCR beta libraries. TCRdb itself ran the multiplex PCR reads through MiXCR, one entry per CDR3 protein. The profile covers a few hundred thousand distinct CDR3 sequences, with roughly 24% appearing a single time and roughly a quarter taken by the ten largest. Ten or more counts support this clonotype. The target antigen is unknown. Time point noted: persistent/refractory GD, antithyroid drugs over 5 years with positive TRAb. PBMC-extracted RNA yielded the TCR library. Diagnosing Graves' disease relied on the American Thyroid Association guidelines. The germline CDR1 and CDR2 sequences are MNHEY and SVGEGT. This CDR3 comprises 12 residues. Trimming removed 6 bases at V and 7 bases at J, with 13 bases between.

The chain joins TRBV6-2 or TRBV6-3 to TRBJ2-7; D may be TRBD1 or TRBD2 (5 bases each). The source is a woman between 40 and 55 years old with Graves disease. Source: peripheral blood mononuclear cells (PBMCs), taken when the disease was refractory, from a patient treated with antithyroid drugs. CDR3 DNA: TGTGCCAGCAGCTCTAGAGAGGGGGAGCAGTACTTC. Its translation is CASSSREGEQYF.